This TCR beta chain was profiled in a study of T cell repertoires in cytomegalovirus infection. Study outcomes and limitations: The cumulative frequency of public TCR beta families distinguished individuals who carried CMV together with the relevant HLA.

TCRdb re-called the reads with MiXCR, one entry per CDR3 protein. This table holds 350,000 to 550,000 distinct CDR3 sequences, about 33% found once. This clonotype turned up a few times. Its antigen is unknown. The V end was cut by 4 bases, the J end by 0 bases, with 12 bases between. Germline V gene lookup returns CDR1 MNHNS and CDR2 SASEGT. This CDR3 region has 15 residues. The gene calls are TRBV6-1 and TRBJ1-2; D might be TRBD1 (5 bases). The clonotype was recovered from a human donor in good health (CMV status not recorded). Some clones in this sample may be carry-over from other donors' samples. Specimen: PBMCs. The DNA of the CDR3 is TGTGCCAGCAGTGCTAGGACAACAGCTAACTATGGCTACACCTTC. Residues: CASSARTTANYGYTF.